This T cell receptor beta chain was identified in a study of patients and donors after allogeneic stem cell transplantation (dated by TCRdb to the early 2020s). To prepare the library, RT-PCR was applied. TCRdb shows the sequencer as NextSeq 550. TCRdb's own reprocessing of the public reads used fastp at Q25 and MiXCR and kept productive beta chains. Under each unique CDR3 protein, matching rows form one entry showing the most common genes and DNA. The sample records about 200,000 distinct CDR3 sequences, 40% to 45% of which are singletons. The ten largest make up approximately 30% of the sample. Deletion took 3 bases off V and 1 base off J, with a span of 7 bases between the germline ends. Including the terminal cysteine and phenylalanine, the CDR3 comprises 13 residues. The sequence is cut down to CDR3 DNA, 39 bases in frame from base 1. Looking up the germline V gene yields CDR1 SGHDT and CDR2 YYEEEE.

This clonotype was seen a handful of times. No cognate antigen has been identified for it. No much larger clone is present one base from it, and per-base qualities are unavailable. The chain employs TRBV5-6 and TRBJ1-2, with the identity of the D gene unclear. Material for sequencing was blood, either unsorted or a sorted T cell fraction (not recorded which). The TCR sequence derives from a human donor who was either an allogeneic HSCT recipient or a stem cell or donor lymphocyte infusion donor (not recorded which). It is not recorded whose cells these are; they may come from a transplant donor. The nucleotide sequence is given as TGTGCCAGCAGCTCCGGAAGTAACTATGGCTACACCTTC. It specifies CASSSGSNYGYTF.